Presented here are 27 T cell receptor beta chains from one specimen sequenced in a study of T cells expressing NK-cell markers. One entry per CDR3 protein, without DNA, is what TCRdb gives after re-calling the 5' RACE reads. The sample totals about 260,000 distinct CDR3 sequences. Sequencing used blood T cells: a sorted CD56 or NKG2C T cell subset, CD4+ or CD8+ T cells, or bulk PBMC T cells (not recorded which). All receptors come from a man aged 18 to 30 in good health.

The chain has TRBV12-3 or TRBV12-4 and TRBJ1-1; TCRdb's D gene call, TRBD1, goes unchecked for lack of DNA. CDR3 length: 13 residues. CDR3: CASSGTGQSGAFF.

The chain's CDR3 is CASSPGQGAYQPQHF. V and J are TRBV2 and TRBJ1-5; TCRdb names TRBD1, which stays unverified in the absence of DNA. The CDR3 covers 15 residues. In germline, CDR1 is SNHLY, CDR2 FYNNEI.

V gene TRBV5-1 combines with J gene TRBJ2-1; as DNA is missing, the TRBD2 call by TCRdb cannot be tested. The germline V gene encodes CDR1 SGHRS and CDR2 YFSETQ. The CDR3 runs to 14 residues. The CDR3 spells CASSPQGQADEQFF.

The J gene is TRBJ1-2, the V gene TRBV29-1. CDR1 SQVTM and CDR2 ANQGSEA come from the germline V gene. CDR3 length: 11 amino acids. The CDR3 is CSVIGPAGYTF.

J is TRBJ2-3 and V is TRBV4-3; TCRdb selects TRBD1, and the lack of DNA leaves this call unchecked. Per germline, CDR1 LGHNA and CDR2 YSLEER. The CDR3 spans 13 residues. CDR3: CASSQDLVTGWYF.

The CDR3 loop is CSVEGRSGSEAFF. The V and J genes are TRBV29-1 and TRBJ1-1; the D call from TCRdb, TRBD1, cannot be confirmed without DNA. Germline CDR1 SQVTM, CDR2 ANQGSEA. The CDR3 has 13 residues.

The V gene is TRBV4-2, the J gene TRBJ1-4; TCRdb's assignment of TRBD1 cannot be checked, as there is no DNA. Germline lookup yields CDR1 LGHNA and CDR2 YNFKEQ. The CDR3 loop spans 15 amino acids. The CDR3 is CASSQDDRENEKLFF.

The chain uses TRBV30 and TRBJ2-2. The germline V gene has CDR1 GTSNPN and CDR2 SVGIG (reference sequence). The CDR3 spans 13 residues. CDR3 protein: CAWGMRRVGELFF.

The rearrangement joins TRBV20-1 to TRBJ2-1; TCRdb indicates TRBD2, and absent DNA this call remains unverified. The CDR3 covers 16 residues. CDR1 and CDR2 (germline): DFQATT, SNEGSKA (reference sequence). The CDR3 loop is CSARAPSGTSYNEQFF.

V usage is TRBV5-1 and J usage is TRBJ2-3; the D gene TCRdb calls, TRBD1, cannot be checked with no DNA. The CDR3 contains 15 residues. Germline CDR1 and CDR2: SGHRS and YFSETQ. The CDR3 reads CASRTGTGDSDTQYF.

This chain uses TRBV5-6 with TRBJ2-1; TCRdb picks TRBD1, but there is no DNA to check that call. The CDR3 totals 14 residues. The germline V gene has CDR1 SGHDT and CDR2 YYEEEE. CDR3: CASSSPGSYNEQFF.

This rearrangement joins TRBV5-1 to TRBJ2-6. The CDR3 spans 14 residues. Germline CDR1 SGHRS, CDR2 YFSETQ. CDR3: CASSLDRGANVLTF.

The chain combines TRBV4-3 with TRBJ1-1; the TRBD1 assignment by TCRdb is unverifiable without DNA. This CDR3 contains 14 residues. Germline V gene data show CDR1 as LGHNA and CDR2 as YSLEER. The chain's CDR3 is CASSSRGWDTEAFF.

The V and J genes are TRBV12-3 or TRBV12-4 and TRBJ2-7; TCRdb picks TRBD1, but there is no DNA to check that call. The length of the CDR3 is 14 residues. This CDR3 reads CASSFRDRLGEQYF.

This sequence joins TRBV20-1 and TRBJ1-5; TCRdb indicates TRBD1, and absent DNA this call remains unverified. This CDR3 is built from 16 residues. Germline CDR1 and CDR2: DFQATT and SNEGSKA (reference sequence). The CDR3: CSAAAVTGGGGQPQHF.

The chain's CDR3 is CSASMLGQGDQPQHF. The rearrangement joins TRBV20-1 to TRBJ1-5; TCRdb calls TRBD1, which cannot be checked without DNA. This CDR3 comprises 15 residues. The germline gives CDR1 DFQATT, CDR2 SNEGSKA (reference sequence).

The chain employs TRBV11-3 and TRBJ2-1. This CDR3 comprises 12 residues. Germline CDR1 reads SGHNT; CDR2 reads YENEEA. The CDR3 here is CASSLQPNEQFF. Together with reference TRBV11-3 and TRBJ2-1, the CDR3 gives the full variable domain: EAGVVQSPRYKIIEKKQPVAFWCNPISGHNTLYWYLQNLGQGPELLIRYENEEAVDDSQLPKDRFSAERLKGVDSTLKIQPAELGDSAVYLCASSLQPNEQFFGPGTRLTVL.

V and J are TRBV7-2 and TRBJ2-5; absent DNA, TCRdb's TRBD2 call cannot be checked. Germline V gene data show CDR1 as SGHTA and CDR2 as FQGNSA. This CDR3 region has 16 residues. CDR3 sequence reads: CASSLEASGRYETQYF.

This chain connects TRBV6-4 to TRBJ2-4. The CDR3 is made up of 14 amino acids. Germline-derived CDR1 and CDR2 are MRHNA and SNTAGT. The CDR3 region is CASSVGVAKNIQYF.

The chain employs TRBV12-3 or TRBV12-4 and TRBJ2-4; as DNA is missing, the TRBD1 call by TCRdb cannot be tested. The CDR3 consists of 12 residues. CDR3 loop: CASSSEGGIQYF.

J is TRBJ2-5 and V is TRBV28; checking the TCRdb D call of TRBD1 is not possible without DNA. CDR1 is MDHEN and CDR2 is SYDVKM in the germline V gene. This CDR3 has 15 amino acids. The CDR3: CASSLLPGAWETQYF.

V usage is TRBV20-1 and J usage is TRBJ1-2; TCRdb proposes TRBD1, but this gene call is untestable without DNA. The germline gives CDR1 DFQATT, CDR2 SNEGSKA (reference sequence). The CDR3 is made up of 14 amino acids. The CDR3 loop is CSARAVRAHYGYTF.

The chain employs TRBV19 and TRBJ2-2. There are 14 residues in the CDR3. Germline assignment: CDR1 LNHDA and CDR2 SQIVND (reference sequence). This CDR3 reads CASKGSRNTGELFF. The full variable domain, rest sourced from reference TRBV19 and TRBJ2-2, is DGGITQSPKYLFRKEGQNVTLSCEQNLNHDAMYWYRQDPGQGLRLIYYSQIVNDFQKGDIAEGYSVSREKKESFPLTVTSAQKNPTAFYLCASKGSRNTGELFFGEGSRLTVL.

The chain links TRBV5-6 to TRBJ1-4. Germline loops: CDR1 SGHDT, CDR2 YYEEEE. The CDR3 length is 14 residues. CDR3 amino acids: CASSSRAGGGKLFF.

CDR3: CASSLWGGFRYEQYF. The rearrangement uses TRBV12-3 or TRBV12-4 and TRBJ2-7; lacking DNA, the TRBD1 call made by TCRdb goes unchecked. The CDR3 totals 15 residues.

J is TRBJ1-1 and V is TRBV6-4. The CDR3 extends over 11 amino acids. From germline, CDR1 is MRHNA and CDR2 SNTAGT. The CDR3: CASSDSWEAFF.

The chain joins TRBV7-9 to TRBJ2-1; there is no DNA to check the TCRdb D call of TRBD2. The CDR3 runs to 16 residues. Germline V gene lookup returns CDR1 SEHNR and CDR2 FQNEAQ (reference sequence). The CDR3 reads CASITMGLAGPNEQFF. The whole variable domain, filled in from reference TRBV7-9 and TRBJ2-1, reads DTGVSQNPRHKITKRGQNVTFRCDPISEHNRLYWYRQTLGQGPEFLTYFQNEAQLEKSRLLSDRFSAERPKGSFSTLEIQRTEQGDSAMYLCASITMGLAGPNEQFFGPGTRLTVL.